The clone carrying this T cell receptor beta chain occurred a few times. What it recognizes is unknown. Germline lookup yields CDR1 SGDLS and CDR2 YYNGEE. The CDR3 is 16 residues long. The J segment lost 5 bases and the V segment lost 2 bases, leaving 10 bases of the junction unmatched. Sequenced material consisted of expressed TCRB transcripts (all of the isolated RNA was reverse transcribed). The data were produced by immunoSEQ multiplex PCR, yet TCRdb's version contains in-frame clones alone and is incomplete. The profile covers some 660,000 clones, with 11% to 15% appearing a single time and approximately 0.043% taken by the ten largest. These data belong to a study of beta chain features in type 1 diabetes. Study-wide background: The number of sorted cells examined across all samples was around 110 million.

Whole-study results and caveats: Shorter TCRB CDR3s, moderately but significantly so, marked every one of the four CD4+ subsets in Type 1 diabetes patients.

Once sorted, every population was more than 98% pure. The source material was naive CD4+ T cells from blood. The V call is TRBV9, the J call TRBJ2-5, with 9 bases identical to TRBD2. The origin of this receptor is a young man with type 1 diabetes. The CDR3: CASSVLSGLAMETQYF. Here the CDR3 DNA reads TGTGCCAGCAGCGTCCTCAGCGGACTAGCGATGGAGACCCAGTACTTC.